One and the same sample provided the 10 T cell receptor beta chains below, sequenced in a study of shared clonotypes between healthy human individuals. Assay used: immunoSEQ multiplex PCR; TCRdb lists only in-frame clones, some missing. The table lists about 2,200,000 clones, 85% to 95% of them singletons. Naive CD8 cells lacked CD45RO, underwent positive selection for CCR7 and left out terminally differentiated effector memory CD45RA+ cells. Sequenced material: naive CD8+ T cells from PBMCs. Receptor source: a man aged 18 to 35 in good health. Some clones in this sample may be carry-over from other donors' samples.

The V call is TRBV15, the J call TRBJ1-2, with D possibly matching TRBD1 (6 bases). Looked up from germline, CDR1 is LNHNV and CDR2 is YYDKDF (reference sequence). The CDR3 has 14 amino acids. Trimming removed 5 bases at V and 4 bases at J, with 14 bases between. The CDR3 DNA reads TGTGCCACCAGCCGAACAGGGAAATCCTATGGCTACACCTTC. This translates into CATSRTGKSYGYTF.

This chain connects TRBV19 to TRBJ2-1, with D perhaps matching TRBD2 (6 bases). Trimming left V 7 bases short and J 0 bases short, with 13 bases between. CDR1 LNHDA and CDR2 SQIVND come from the germline V gene (reference sequence). The CDR3 is made up of 15 amino acids. This chain's CDR3 is CASMGRESSYNEQFF. In DNA form, the CDR3 reads TGTGCCAGTATGGGGCGGGAAAGCTCCTACAATGAGCAGTTCTTC.

The J gene is TRBJ1-4, the V gene TRBV4-2; D not resolved. The ends were cut back, 0 bases at V and 2 bases at J, with 13 bases in the middle. Germline V lookup: CDR1 LGHNA, CDR2 YNFKEQ. CDR3 length equals 17 residues. Here the CDR3 DNA reads TGTGCCAGCAGCCAAGAGGGTTACCCCGGGACTAATGAAAAACTGTTTTTT. Translated, it gives CASSQEGYPGTNEKLFF.

The chain has TRBV9 and TRBJ2-5, with 9 bases aligning to TRBD2. Trimming took 2 bases from V and 4 from J; bases not matched to a gene: 6. The germline V gene encodes CDR1 SGDLS and CDR2 YYNGEE. The CDR3 is 15 residues long. The CDR3 loop reads CASSVLAGDGETQYF. The CDR3 coding sequence is TGTGCCAGCAGCGTTTTAGCGGGAGATGGAGAGACCCAGTACTTC.

Comment on this clone: Other nucleotide sequences from this sample produce the same CDR3. The V gene is TRBV4-1, the J gene TRBJ2-7; 13 bases line up with TRBD2. The CDR3 covers 16 residues. CDR1 MGHRA and CDR2 YSYEKL come from the germline V gene. V trimming: 3 bases; J trimming: 3 bases; junction bases outside the gene matches: 5. Written as DNA, the CDR3 is TGCGCCAGCAGCCAGGAACTAGCGGGAGGGAGCTACGAGCAGTACTTC. Residues: CASSQELAGGSYEQYF.

The chain combines TRBV28 with TRBJ2-2; D is perhaps TRBD1 or TRBD2 (6 bases each). The V end lost 2 bases, the J end lost 3 bases, and 10 bases lay between the germline ends. The germline gives CDR1 MDHEN, CDR2 SYDVKM. This CDR3 is built from 15 residues. The CDR3 DNA follows: TGTGCCAGCAGTTTAAGGGGGGCTTACACCGGGGAGCTGTTTTTT. The encoded protein is CASSLRGAYTGELFF.

The chain carries TRBV19 and TRBJ2-2; no clear D gene. Trimming took off 6 bases at V and 6 bases at J, with 8 bases between the two ends. This CDR3 region has 12 residues. CDR1 is LNHDA and CDR2 is SQIVND in the germline V gene (reference sequence). CDR3 sequence reads: CASRTLPGELFF. The DNA for the CDR3 is TGTGCCAGTAGAACCTTGCCCGGGGAGCTGTTTTTT.

This chain joins TRBV7-2 and TRBJ2-7; no firm D call. The CDR3 is 14 amino acids. Germline CDR1 reads SGHTA; CDR2 reads FQGNSA. Trimming removed 3 bases from V and 6 bases from J, with 15 bases in between. The CDR3 reads CASSLAGSGSEQYF. DNA for the CDR3: TGTGCCAGCAGCTTGGCCGGGTCGGGTTCCGAGCAGTACTTC.

The chain recombines TRBV7-9 with TRBJ1-1, with D possibly being TRBD1 (5 bases). The germline V gene has CDR1 SEHNR and CDR2 FQNEAQ (reference sequence). V was clipped by 3 bases and J by 0 bases, with 8 bases between them. The CDR3 runs to 14 residues. The CDR3 reads CASSFGDLNTEAFF. CDR3 sequence (DNA): TGTGCCAGCAGCTTTGGGGACCTGAACACTGAAGCTTTCTTT.

The chain uses TRBV28 and TRBJ2-1; D perhaps matches TRBD2 (5 bases). CDR3 length: 15 residues. The V end was cut by 1 base, the J end by 7 bases, with 14 bases between. Per germline, CDR1 MDHEN and CDR2 SYDVKM. CDR3 coding DNA: TGTGCCAGCAGTTTATATGTGGGAGTCGGTAATGAGCAGTTCTTC. Translation gives CASSLYVGVGNEQFF.